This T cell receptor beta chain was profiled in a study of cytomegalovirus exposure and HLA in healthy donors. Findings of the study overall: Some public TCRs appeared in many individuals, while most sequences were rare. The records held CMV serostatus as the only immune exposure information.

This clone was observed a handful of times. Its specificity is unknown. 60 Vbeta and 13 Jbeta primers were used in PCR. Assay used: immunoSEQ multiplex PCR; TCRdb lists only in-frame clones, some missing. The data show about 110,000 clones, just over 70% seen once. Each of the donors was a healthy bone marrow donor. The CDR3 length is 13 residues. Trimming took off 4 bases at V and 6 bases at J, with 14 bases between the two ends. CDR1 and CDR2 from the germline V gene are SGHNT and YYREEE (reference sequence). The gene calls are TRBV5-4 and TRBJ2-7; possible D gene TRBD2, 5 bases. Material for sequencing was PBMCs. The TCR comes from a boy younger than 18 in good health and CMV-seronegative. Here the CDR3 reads CASSVPGTIEQYF. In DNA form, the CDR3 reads TGTGCCAGCAGCGTGCCGGGAACCATCGAGCAGTACTTC.